Below, one T cell receptor (beta chain) is given with its context. Naive CD45RA+ and memory CD45RA-negative subsets were split from CD4+ cells. This record belongs to a study of shared clonotypes between healthy human individuals. At the level of the study: With ages of 18 to 49, the donors were two women and three men.

Trimming removed 0 bases from V and 7 bases from J, with 10 bases in between. The CDR3 has 14 residues. CDR1 SGHDT and CDR2 YYEEEE come from the germline V gene. Deep-level running was used for the assay. In the original processing: Because ImmunoSEQ provided only junction sequences with no quality scores, the filtering differed. TCRdb's table, derived via immunoSEQ multiplex PCR, lists solely in-frame clones and lacks some. Clonal size and the V and J genes are those of that table, whereas D and trimming came from the DNA. Of around 2.1 million clones listed, around 95% are singletons. The chain employs TRBV5-6 and TRBJ2-2; weak D call: TRBD2 (5 bases). The origin of this receptor is a man aged 18 to 30 in good health. Sequencing used naive CD4+ T cells sorted from blood. Specified subset: CD45RA+ positively selected. CDR3 sequence: CASSLVGGYGELFF. CDR3 sequence (DNA): TGTGCCAGCAGCTTGGTTGGCGGGTACGGGGAGCTGTTTTTT.